Below, 11 T cell receptor beta chains from the same sample are listed, as sequenced in a study of PD-1 blockade in classical Hodgkin lymphoma (dated by TCRdb to 2018 to 2020). This sample's time point label indicates: cycle 2 day 1 (C2D1) of nivolumab. Every trial patient had relapsed after autologous stem cell transplantation, and cohorts A, B and C differed in prior brentuximab vedotin exposure. Libraries came from the immunoSEQ multiplex PCR assay. This is the immuneACCESS table as TCRdb keeps it, with only in-frame sequences that have V and J called. A part of the clones is gone; compared with another copy, unresolved V genes explain less than half, and the rest is unexplained. The sample profile shows around 27,000 clones; roughly four fifths of them were found once. The ten largest account for around 10% of the sample. The input for sequencing was peripheral blood mononuclear cells (PBMCs), taken before the second cycle of nivolumab. Receptors originate from a human donor with classical Hodgkin lymphoma.

The chain is built from TRBV18 and TRBJ2-7; D remains ambiguous. CDR1 is KGHSH, CDR2 LQKENI, per germline. The CDR3 is 12 residues long. The V end was cut by 3 bases, the J end by 6 bases, with 9 bases between. The DNA for the CDR3 is TGTGCCAGCTCACCTGGTCTCCCCGAGCAGTACTTC. Its protein is CASSPGLPEQYF.

The chain employs TRBV27 and TRBJ1-1; 7 bases match TRBD1. V shed 6 bases and J 8 bases; nucleotides not matched to a gene: 3. The CDR3 length is 11 residues. The germline V gene encodes CDR1 MNHEY and CDR2 SMNVEV (reference sequence). The CDR3 nucleotides are TGTGCCAGCAGCCAGGGGGAAGAAGCTTTCTTT. Protein: CASSQGEEAFF.

The chain uses TRBV28 and TRBJ2-7, with unresolved D. Per germline, CDR1 MDHEN and CDR2 SYDVKM. The CDR3 totals 15 residues. The ends were cut back, 6 bases at V and 4 bases at J, with 19 bases in the middle. The DNA of the CDR3 is TGTGCCAGCAGACCCCAAATCAGACACCAATACGAGCAGTACTTC. Its translation: CASRPQIRHQYEQYF.

This clone is medium-sized. This chain links TRBV12-5 with TRBJ2-7; D is unclear. The CDR3 runs to 13 residues. The germline gives CDR1 LGHNT, CDR2 FRNRAP. The V end lost 5 bases, the J end lost 7 bases, and 15 bases lay between the germline ends. Written as DNA, the CDR3 is TGTGCTAGTGGTAACGCCCTGCTCGGGGAGCAGTACTTC. Residues: CASGNALLGEQYF.

This clone is judged medium-sized. The V gene is TRBV6-1, the J gene TRBJ2-2, with TRBD2 matching over 11 bases. The germline gives CDR1 MNHNS, CDR2 SASEGT. V shed 2 bases and J 5 bases; nucleotides not matched to a gene: 4. The CDR3 consists of 16 residues. The CDR3 DNA reads TGTGCCAGCAGTGAATGGGCTAGCGGGGGGACCGGGGAGCTGTTTTTT. It translates to CASSEWASGGTGELFF.

The chain uses TRBV28 and TRBJ2-5, with 7 bases fitting TRBD1. From germline, CDR1 is MDHEN and CDR2 SYDVKM. Losses at the gene ends were 4 bases for V and 2 bases for J; bases not matched to a gene: 1. The CDR3 length is 13 residues. This CDR3 reads CASSSGQQETQYF. The DNA for the CDR3 is TGTGCCAGCAGTTCGGGACAGCAAGAGACCCAGTACTTC.

This chain joins TRBV19 and TRBJ1-1, with 7 bases identical to TRBD1. There are 13 residues in the CDR3. The ends lost 4 bases at V and 6 bases at J; junction bases unmatched: 5. Germline V CDR1 and CDR2: LNHDA, SQIVND (reference sequence). The CDR3 loop reads CASSNRQGAEAFF. Written as DNA, the CDR3 is TGTGCCAGTAGTAATCGACAGGGCGCTGAAGCTTTCTTT.

V gene TRBV5-6 combines with J gene TRBJ2-1; the D gene is possibly TRBD1 (5 bases). The CDR3 length is 14 residues. Germline CDR1 and CDR2: SGHDT and YYEEEE. V was pared by 4 bases and J by 7 bases, with 15 bases between. CDR3 sequence (DNA): TGTGCCAGCAGCCCTGGTGGGGCTGTGAATGAGCAGTTCTTC. Its translation is CASSPGGAVNEQFF.

This clone was counted between two and nine times. The genes are TRBV7-3 and TRBJ2-7, with D perhaps TRBD1 (6 bases). Per the germline V gene, CDR1 is SGHTA and CDR2 is FQGTGA. Trimming took off 3 bases at V and 6 bases at J, with 12 bases between the two ends. The CDR3 extends over 13 amino acids. CDR3 sequence: CASSFQGRSEQYF. The CDR3 DNA is TGTGCCAGCAGCTTTCAGGGGCGGTCCGAGCAGTACTTC.

The chain recombines TRBV19 with TRBJ2-5, with 11 bases matching TRBD2. J gave up 4 bases and V 3 bases, and 7 bases lay outside the gene matches. This CDR3 comprises 16 residues. CDR1 is LNHDA, CDR2 SQIVND, per germline (reference sequence). In nucleotides, the CDR3 is TGTGCCAGTAGTATGTTTAGCGGGGGGGCCAGAGAGACCCAGTACTTC. Encoded protein: CASSMFSGGARETQYF. Filled out from reference TRBV19 and TRBJ2-5, the complete variable domain reads DGGITQSPKYLFRKEGQNVTLSCEQNLNHDAMYWYRQDPGQGLRLIYYSQIVNDFQKGDIAEGYSVSREKKESFPLTVTSAQKNPTAFYLCASSMFSGGARETQYFGPGTRLLVL.

The V call is TRBV27, the J call TRBJ1-5; D may be TRBD1 (6 bases). The germline V and J ends were trimmed by 3 bases and 6 bases, with 9 bases remaining between them. The CDR3 runs to 13 residues. The V gene's germline CDR1 is MNHEY and CDR2 SMNVEV (reference sequence). CDR3 nucleotide sequence: TGTGCCAGCAGTTTGGGGGCGGGTCAGCCCCAGCATTTT. Protein: CASSLGAGQPQHF.